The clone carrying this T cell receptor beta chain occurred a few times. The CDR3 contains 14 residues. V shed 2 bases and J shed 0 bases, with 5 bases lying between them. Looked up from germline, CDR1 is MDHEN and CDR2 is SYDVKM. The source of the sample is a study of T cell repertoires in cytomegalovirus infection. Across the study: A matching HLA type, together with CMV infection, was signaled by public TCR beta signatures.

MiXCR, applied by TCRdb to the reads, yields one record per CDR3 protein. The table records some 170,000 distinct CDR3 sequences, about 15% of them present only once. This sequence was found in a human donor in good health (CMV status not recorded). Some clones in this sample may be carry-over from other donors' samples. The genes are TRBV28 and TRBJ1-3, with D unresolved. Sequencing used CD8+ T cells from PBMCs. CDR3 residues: CASSLGHSGNTIYF. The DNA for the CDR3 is TGTGCCAGCAGTTTAGGTCACTCTGGAAACACCATATATTTT.